A selection of T cell receptor beta chains follows, all from one sample in a study of T cell responses to AZD1222 COVID-19 vaccine. Clones were read by immunoSEQ multiplex PCR, and TCRdb kept only the in-frame ones, dropping some. The table records 130,000 or so clones, approximately 90% of them present only once. The specimen comprised peripheral blood, sampled on day 0 of AZD1222 vaccination. The source of these receptors is an adult in good health. CDR3s include the opening cysteine and the closing phenylalanine or tryptophan. Each record gives: D gene, clone size, V gene, J gene, CDR3 DNA, CDR3 protein. A D gene is named only where the DNA matches it firmly. A clone size is listed for some rows: how often the clone was seen (once, few, many), or a class if it is expanded.

D gene: -; clone size: -; V gene: TRBV7-2; J gene: TRBJ2-5; CDR3 DNA: TGTGCCAGCAGCCTCAGGGTAGGGACCCAGTACTTC; CDR3 protein: CASSLRVGTQYF
D gene: -; clone size: -; V gene: TRBV15; J gene: TRBJ1-4; CDR3 DNA: TGTGCCACCAGCAGAATTACTAGGGGTTACAATGAAAAACTGTTTTTT; CDR3 protein: CATSRITRGYNEKLFF
D gene: -; clone size: -; V gene: TRBV5-1; J gene: TRBJ1-1; CDR3 DNA: TGCGCCAGCAGCTTTCGGGTGAACACTGAAGCTTTCTTT; CDR3 protein: CASSFRVNTEAFF
D gene: -; clone size: once; V gene: TRBV19; J gene: TRBJ2-7; CDR3 DNA: TGTGCCAGTAGTATAGATGGGGCCTACGAGCAGTACTTC; CDR3 protein: CASSIDGAYEQYF
D gene: TRBD1; clone size: -; V gene: TRBV28; J gene: TRBJ2-7; CDR3 DNA: TGTGCCAGCAGTTTTTATACAGGGGTCCCCTACGAGCAGTACTTC; CDR3 protein: CASSFYTGVPYEQYF
D gene: -; clone size: -; V gene: TRBV9; J gene: TRBJ2-1; CDR3 DNA: TGTGCCAGCAGCGTAGGAGGGGGTTACGACAATGAGCAGTTCTTC; CDR3 protein: CASSVGGGYDNEQFF
D gene: -; clone size: -; V gene: TRBV5-6; J gene: TRBJ1-5; CDR3 DNA: TGTGCCAGCAGATTGAGGGGGGACCATCAGCCCCAGCATTTT; CDR3 protein: CASRLRGDHQPQHF
D gene: -; clone size: -; V gene: TRBV5-1; J gene: TRBJ2-3; CDR3 DNA: TGCGCCAGCCACTCGACATCAGGGTTAGATACGCAGTATTTT; CDR3 protein: CASHSTSGLDTQYF
D gene: -; clone size: once; V gene: TRBV12-3/TRBV12-4; J gene: TRBJ1-6; CDR3 DNA: TGTGCCAGCAGCACGGTTAATTCACCCCTCCACTTT; CDR3 protein: CASSTVNSPLHF
D gene: TRBD2; clone size: -; V gene: TRBV7-9; J gene: TRBJ2-5; CDR3 DNA: TGTGCCAGCAGCTCCCCAGCAGGCGGGAGTAGAGAGACCCAGTACTTC; CDR3 protein: CASSSPAGGSRETQYF
D gene: -; clone size: -; V gene: TRBV13; J gene: TRBJ1-1; CDR3 DNA: TGTGCCAGCAGCTTACTGGGGGTCACGTTTGCCCGCGCTGAAGCTTTCTTT; CDR3 protein: CASSLLGVTFARAEAFF
D gene: -; clone size: -; V gene: TRBV2; J gene: TRBJ1-1; CDR3 DNA: TGTGCCAGCAGTAGGCCAGCTCATAAACCCCTCACTGAAGCTTTCTTT; CDR3 protein: CASSRPAHKPLTEAFF
D gene: -; clone size: -; V gene: TRBV16; J gene: TRBJ1-4; CDR3 DNA: TGTGCCAGCAGCCCCCGGGGAAGGGGTGAAAAACTGTTTTTT; CDR3 protein: CASSPRGRGEKLFF
D gene: TRBD1; clone size: -; V gene: TRBV7-2; J gene: TRBJ1-5; CDR3 DNA: TGTGCCAGCAGCTTAGGGACAGGAGAAAATCAGCCCCAGCATTTT; CDR3 protein: CASSLGTGENQPQHF
D gene: -; clone size: once; V gene: TRBV9; J gene: TRBJ2-5; CDR3 DNA: TGTGCCAGCAGCCCACTGTACCAAGAGACCCAGTACTTC; CDR3 protein: CASSPLYQETQYF
D gene: -; clone size: few; V gene: TRBV5-1; J gene: TRBJ1-1; CDR3 DNA: TGCGCCAGCAGCTTAACGCCCAGGGACACTGAAGCTTTCTTT; CDR3 protein: CASSLTPRDTEAFF
D gene: -; clone size: few; V gene: TRBV19; J gene: TRBJ1-1; CDR3 DNA: TGTGCCAGTAGTATATGGGGAATGACTGAAGCTTTCTTT; CDR3 protein: CASSIWGMTEAFF
D gene: -; clone size: -; V gene: TRBV4-2; J gene: TRBJ1-1; CDR3 DNA: TGTGCCAGCAGCCCTACGACCTTGACCCTCAGGGGTGAAGCTTTCTTT; CDR3 protein: CASSPTTLTLRGEAFF
D gene: -; clone size: -; V gene: TRBV28; J gene: TRBJ1-5; CDR3 DNA: TGTGCCAGCAGTTGGGGCACGGGGGATCAGCCCCAGCATTTT; CDR3 protein: CASSWGTGDQPQHF
D gene: -; clone size: -; V gene: TRBV12-3/TRBV12-4; J gene: TRBJ1-5; CDR3 DNA: TGTGCCAGCAGTCTCACGGGCGATCAGCCCCAGCATTTT; CDR3 protein: CASSLTGDQPQHF
D gene: -; clone size: -; V gene: TRBV4-1; J gene: TRBJ2-4; CDR3 DNA: TGCGCCAGCAGCCAAGGCGCCCTAGCCAAAAACATTCAGTACTTC; CDR3 protein: CASSQGALAKNIQYF
D gene: TRBD1; clone size: -; V gene: TRBV7-9; J gene: TRBJ2-5; CDR3 DNA: TGTGCCAGCAGCTTAGGGGACAGGACTTCCCAAGAGACCCAGTACTTC; CDR3 protein: CASSLGDRTSQETQYF
D gene: -; clone size: -; V gene: TRBV19; J gene: TRBJ2-5; CDR3 DNA: TGTGCCACCCCTACCTTACTGGCCCAGTACTTC; CDR3 protein: CATPTLLAQYF
D gene: TRBD1; clone size: few; V gene: TRBV2; J gene: TRBJ2-7; CDR3 DNA: TGTGCCAGCAGACGGTATCCGGGACAGGGGGCCGGAGAGCAGTACTTC; CDR3 protein: CASRRYPGQGAGEQYF
D gene: -; clone size: few; V gene: TRBV5-8; J gene: TRBJ1-2; CDR3 DNA: TGTGCCAGCAGCTTGGCGCAGACTCGGGCCTATGGCTACACCTTC; CDR3 protein: CASSLAQTRAYGYTF
D gene: -; clone size: medium-sized; V gene: TRBV2; J gene: TRBJ2-5; CDR3 DNA: TGTGCCAGCAGTGAACAGCAAGAGACCCAGTACTTC; CDR3 protein: CASSEQQETQYF
D gene: TRBD1; clone size: once; V gene: TRBV11-1; J gene: TRBJ1-5; CDR3 DNA: TGTGCCAGCAGCCTCTCAGGGGGCGGAGGGCCCCAGCATTTT; CDR3 protein: CASSLSGGGGPQHF
D gene: -; clone size: -; V gene: TRBV4-2; J gene: TRBJ2-3; CDR3 DNA: TGTGCCAGCAGCCCTTCTAGCCTAGGGACAGATACGCAGTATTTT; CDR3 protein: CASSPSSLGTDTQYF
D gene: -; clone size: -; V gene: TRBV10-2; J gene: TRBJ2-4; CDR3 DNA: TGCGCCAGCGGGGACTTAGCCAAAAACATTCAGTACTTC; CDR3 protein: CASGDLAKNIQYF
D gene: -; clone size: once; V gene: TRBV19; J gene: TRBJ1-6; CDR3 DNA: TGTGCCAGTAGTATTGGTCGGGGGGTAGCCCTCCACTTT; CDR3 protein: CASSIGRGVALHF
D gene: -; clone size: -; V gene: TRBV10-3; J gene: TRBJ1-2; CDR3 DNA: TGTGCCATCAGTGAGGGTTTACTCTATGGCTACACCTTC; CDR3 protein: CAISEGLLYGYTF
D gene: -; clone size: few; V gene: TRBV2; J gene: TRBJ1-2; CDR3 DNA: TGTGCCAGCTCGTTTGGGACACTTACTCAGACTGGCTACACCTTC; CDR3 protein: CASSFGTLTQTGYTF